Each of the 26 T cell receptor beta chains below was sequenced from the same sample in a study of long-term antiretroviral therapy in people with HIV. The assay, immunoSEQ v3.0, was run at survey level. Produced via immunoSEQ multiplex PCR; TCRdb's table is partial and in-frame only. The sample carries about 21,000 clones, under 90% recorded once. The specimen was unsorted PBMCs, collected 1.9 years after starting antiretroviral therapy. These receptors were collected from a woman in her forties or fifties with HIV.

This clone was found once. The chain has TRBV28 and TRBJ2-7; D may be TRBD1 (5 bases). The germline gives CDR1 MDHEN, CDR2 SYDVKM. CDR3 size: 12 residues. The V end was cut by 6 bases, the J end by 5 bases, with 11 bases between. The CDR3 is CASSIQGNEQYF. The CDR3 DNA follows: TGTGCCAGCAGCATCCAGGGAAACGAGCAGTACTTC.

The chain has TRBV5-4 and TRBJ2-1; 12 nucleotides match TRBD2. CDR3 length: 17 amino acids. J lost 4 bases, V lost 0 bases, and 5 bases had no gene match. Germline CDR1 is SGHNT and CDR2 is YYREEE (reference sequence). The CDR3 bases are TGTGCCAGCAGCTTGGCCGCTAGCGGGGGGGTTTACAATGAGCAGTTCTTC. This codes for CASSLAASGGVYNEQFF.

The rearrangement links TRBV12-5 to TRBJ2-3; D remains unclear. Germline V gives CDR1 LGHNT, CDR2 FRNRAP. This CDR3 has 16 amino acids. V shed 0 bases and J shed 3 bases, with 13 bases lying between them. CDR3 DNA: TGTGCTAGTGGTTTGGTACCTGACAAACCAACAGATACGCAGTATTTT. Translating gives CASGLVPDKPTDTQYF.

V is TRBV19 and J is TRBJ1-6, with TRBD1 matching 10 bases. The V gene's germline CDR1 is LNHDA and CDR2 SQIVND (reference sequence). This CDR3 comprises 17 residues. The ends lost 4 bases at V and 0 bases at J; junction bases unmatched: 3. The CDR3 sequence is CASSTRTGGSYNSPLHF. The CDR3 DNA sequence: TGTGCCAGTAGTACTCGGACAGGGGGCTCCTATAATTCACCCCTCCACTTT.

The rearrangement joins TRBV6-6 to TRBJ1-1; D is unresolved. The V end was cut by 7 bases, the J end by 2 bases, with 11 bases between. The CDR3 extends over 13 amino acids. Looked up from germline, CDR1 is MNHNY and CDR2 is SVGAGI (reference sequence). This CDR3 reads CASNQAVNTEAFF. CDR3 sequence (DNA): TGTGCCAGCAATCAGGCAGTTAACACTGAAGCTTTCTTT.

V is TRBV21-1 and J is TRBJ2-7. TRBV21-1 is a pseudogene locus. This CDR3 has 15 amino acids. CDR3 bases: TGTGCCAGCAGCTCAACTCTCTGGGTAGTCTACGAGCAGTACTTC. As protein: CASSSTLWVVYEQYF.

This clone has more than one count but fewer than ten. The J gene is TRBJ1-5, the V gene TRBV7-9; D remains ambiguous. The germline V gene has CDR1 SEHNR and CDR2 FQNEAQ (reference sequence). The CDR3 length is 14 residues. Trimming pared 3 bases from V and 6 bases from J, leaving 12 bases between. The CDR3 nucleotides are TGTGCCAGCAGCTTTGCGGGTGGCGGTCAGCCCCAGCATTTT. This sequence encodes CASSFAGGGQPQHF.

This clone was recorded a few times. The rearrangement links TRBV7-9 to TRBJ2-7; 10 bases are a match to TRBD1. Germline assignment: CDR1 SEHNR and CDR2 FQNEAQ (reference sequence). This CDR3 is 16 amino acids long. V was pared by 5 bases and J by 3 bases, with 10 bases of the junction left unmatched. The CDR3 nucleotides read TGTGCCAGCAGCCCAGAACGACAGGGGGCGGTCTACGAGCAGTACTTC. Protein sequence: CASSPERQGAVYEQYF.

The gene calls are TRBV19 and TRBJ2-2; 7 positions agree with TRBD1. This CDR3 has 15 residues. Germline V lookup: CDR1 LNHDA, CDR2 SQIVND (reference sequence). V lost 5 bases to trimming and J lost 3 bases; unmatched junction nucleotides: 6. The DNA of the CDR3 is TGTGCCAGTAGTCGTTCACAGGGGTACACCGGGGAGCTGTTTTTT. Encoded protein: CASSRSQGYTGELFF. The full variable domain, in which reference TRBV19 and TRBJ2-2 provide the parts outside the CDR3, is DGGITQSPKYLFRKEGQNVTLSCEQNLNHDAMYWYRQDPGQGLRLIYYSQIVNDFQKGDIAEGYSVSREKKESFPLTVTSAQKNPTAFYLCASSRSQGYTGELFFGEGSRLTVL.

The rearrangement joins TRBV5-8 to TRBJ1-1, with 7 bases matching TRBD1. Germline CDR1 SGHTS, CDR2 YDEGEE. Unmatched junction bases numbered 8, after V lost 4 bases and J lost 5 bases. The CDR3 is 14 residues long. The CDR3 loop reads CASSPPQGYTEAFF. Written as DNA, the CDR3 is TGTGCCAGCAGCCCCCCACAGGGGTATACTGAAGCTTTCTTT. The whole variable domain, remainder taken from reference TRBV5-8 and TRBJ1-1, is EAGVTQSPTHLIKTRGQQATLRCSPISGHTSVYWYQQALGLGLQFLLWYDEGEERNRGNFPPRFSGRQFPNYSSELNVNALELEDSALYLCASSPPQGYTEAFFGQGTRLTVV.

The chain has TRBV6-5 and TRBJ2-2; 12 bases map to TRBD2. The V segment lost 5 bases and the J segment 6 bases; nucleotides outside the gene matches: 4. Germline CDR1 is MNHEY and CDR2 is SVGAGI. The length of the CDR3 is 15 residues. The CDR3 reads CASSVASGGAGELFF. The CDR3 bases are TGTGCCAGCAGTGTTGCTAGCGGGGGGGCCGGGGAGCTGTTTTTT.

CDR3 in amino acids: CASSTGTGVYEQYF. CDR3 DNA: TGTGCCAGCAGTACCGGGACCGGGGTTTACGAGCAGTACTTC. The chain carries TRBV28 and TRBJ2-7; D is tentatively TRBD1 or TRBD2 (5 bases each). Deletions cut 5 bases from V and 4 bases from J, with 15 bases between. The CDR3 contains 14 residues. Germline V gene lookup returns CDR1 MDHEN and CDR2 SYDVKM.

This clone was found a few times. This rearrangement joins TRBV4-1 to TRBJ1-1, with 8 bases identical to TRBD1. V was pared by 4 bases and J by 7 bases, with 8 bases of the junction left unmatched. The V gene's germline CDR1 is MGHRA and CDR2 YSYEKL. CDR3 length: 14 amino acids. The CDR3 sequence is CASSLQGAGNEAFF. As DNA, the CDR3 is TGCGCCAGCAGCCTCCAGGGGGCGGGGAATGAAGCTTTCTTT.

The chain combines TRBV7-2 with TRBJ2-1; D uncertain. The V gene lost 2 bases and the J gene lost 7 bases, with 6 bases spanning the gap. The CDR3 runs to 12 residues. Germline CDR1 is SGHTA and CDR2 is FQGNSA. In DNA, the CDR3 is TGTGCCAGCAGCTTAATGGGGAATGAGCAGTTCTTC. Translated: CASSLMGNEQFF.

This clone appeared a single time. The chain uses TRBV7-3 and TRBJ2-6, with D tentatively TRBD1 (6 bases). Per germline, CDR1 SGHTA and CDR2 FQGTGA. This CDR3 has 15 amino acids. Deletions cut 2 bases from V and 4 bases from J, with 9 bases between. In DNA, the CDR3 is TGTGCCAGCAGCTTACCAGGGGCCGGGGCCAACGTCCTGACTTTC. It encodes CASSLPGAGANVLTF.

This chain connects TRBV19 to TRBJ1-1; no definite D call. Trimming took off 5 bases at V and 4 bases at J, with 8 bases between the two ends. Looked up from germline, CDR1 is LNHDA and CDR2 is SQIVND (reference sequence). The CDR3 runs 12 residues. This CDR3 reads CASSAWSTEAFF. The DNA for the CDR3 is TGTGCCAGTAGTGCCTGGTCCACTGAAGCTTTCTTT.

The gene calls are TRBV4-2 and TRBJ2-1; TRBD2 agrees at 11 bases. The CDR3 is made up of 16 amino acids. Per germline, CDR1 LGHNA and CDR2 YNFKEQ. Germline trimming cut 0 bases from V and 7 bases from J; bases unmatched to any gene: 5. CDR3 sequence: CASSQDSLAGGNEQFF. The DNA of the CDR3 is TGTGCCAGCAGCCAAGATAGCCTAGCGGGGGGAAATGAGCAGTTCTTC.

The V call is TRBV7-9, the J call TRBJ1-1; TRBD1 matches 7 bases. CDR1 is SEHNR, CDR2 FQNEAQ, per germline (reference sequence). The ends lost 2 bases at V and 0 bases at J; junction bases unmatched: 12. This CDR3 has 18 amino acids. CDR3 protein: CASSLFRDGTDMNTEAFF. CDR3 bases: TGTGCCAGCAGCTTATTCCGGGATGGGACAGACATGAACACTGAAGCTTTCTTT. Based on the CDR3 plus reference TRBV7-9 and TRBJ1-1, the full variable domain is DTGVSQNPRHKITKRGQNVTFRCDPISEHNRLYWYRQTLGQGPEFLTYFQNEAQLEKSRLLSDRFSAERPKGSFSTLEIQRTEQGDSAMYLCASSLFRDGTDMNTEAFFGQGTRLTVV.

The chain uses TRBV5-1 and TRBJ1-2; 7 nucleotides align to TRBD1. J gave up 3 bases and V 4 bases, and 6 bases lay outside the gene matches. Germline CDR1 and CDR2: SGHRS and YFSETQ. The CDR3 is made up of 14 amino acids. CDR3 loop: CASSASGTDYGYTF. In DNA form, the CDR3 reads TGCGCCAGCAGCGCCTCCGGGACAGACTATGGCTACACCTTC.

The chain joins TRBV7-3 to TRBJ1-1, with 10 nucleotides matching TRBD1. Germline V lookup: CDR1 SGHTA, CDR2 FQGTGA. Trimming took 5 bases from V and 4 from J; bases not matched to a gene: 4. This CDR3 spans 14 amino acids. The CDR3 protein is CASSPGTGVTEAFF. The CDR3 nucleotides read TGTGCCAGCAGCCCCGGGACAGGGGTCACTGAAGCTTTCTTT.

J is TRBJ1-4 and V is TRBV7-2; D may be TRBD1 (5 bases). The V gene lost 1 base and the J gene lost 4 bases, with 13 bases spanning the gap. The CDR3 extends over 16 amino acids. CDR1 SGHTA and CDR2 FQGNSA come from the germline V gene. CDR3 residues: CASSLGRAGGNEKLFF. In nucleotides, the CDR3 is TGTGCCAGCAGCTTAGGACGGGCGGGGGGTAATGAAAAACTGTTTTTT. The full variable domain, rest sourced from reference TRBV7-2 and TRBJ1-4, is GAGVSQSPSNKVTEKGKDVELRCDPISGHTALYWYRQSLGQGLEFLIYFQGNSAPDKSGLPSDRFSAERTGGSVSTLTIQRTQQEDSAVYLCASSLGRAGGNEKLFFGSGTQLSVL.

The chain carries TRBV6-1 and TRBJ2-3, with TRBD1 identical over 9 bases. V shed 6 bases and J 1 base; nucleotides not matched to a gene: 2. The CDR3 consists of 14 residues. Germline CDR1 and CDR2: MNHNS and SASEGT. As DNA, the CDR3 is TGTGCCAGCAGCGGGACAGGGCGCACAGATACGCAGTATTTT. It codes for CASSGTGRTDTQYF.

This sequence joins TRBV30 and TRBJ1-1; 7 nucleotides match TRBD1. CDR3 size: 13 residues. The V and J ends lost 8 bases and 3 bases, in that order; junction bases with no gene match: 9. The germline gives CDR1 GTSNPN, CDR2 SVGIG (reference sequence). The DNA of the CDR3 is TGTGCCAAGACAAACAGGGGTTACACTGAAGCTTTCTTT. It translates to CAKTNRGYTEAFF.

The V gene is TRBV30, the J gene TRBJ2-5, with 11 bases aligning to TRBD1. Germline assignment: CDR1 GTSNPN and CDR2 SVGIG (reference sequence). This CDR3 region has 13 residues. J lost 4 bases, V lost 4 bases, and 2 bases had no gene match. In nucleotides, the CDR3 is TGTGCCTGGACGGGACAGGGGGGAGAGACCCAGTACTTC. Protein product: CAWTGQGGETQYF.

This chain links TRBV10-3 with TRBJ1-5, with 9 bases fitting TRBD1. The V gene end was trimmed by 10 bases and the J gene end by 3 bases; junction bases not matched to a gene: 4. CDR1 ENHRY and CDR2 SYGVKD come from the germline V gene. This CDR3 has 13 amino acids. CDR3 residues: CATTGGLNQPQHF. DNA for the CDR3: TGTGCCACCACAGGGGGCCTCAATCAGCCCCAGCATTTT.

This rearrangement joins TRBV7-6 to TRBJ1-1; a possible D gene is TRBD1 (6 bases). Trimming took 4 bases from V and 11 from J, leaving 14 bases between them. Germline V gene sequence: CDR1 SGHVS, CDR2 FNYEAQ. This CDR3 has 12 residues. The CDR3 reads CASSSTGRFAFF. The CDR3 DNA is TGTGCCAGCAGCTCTACAGGGAGGTTCGCTTTCTTT.